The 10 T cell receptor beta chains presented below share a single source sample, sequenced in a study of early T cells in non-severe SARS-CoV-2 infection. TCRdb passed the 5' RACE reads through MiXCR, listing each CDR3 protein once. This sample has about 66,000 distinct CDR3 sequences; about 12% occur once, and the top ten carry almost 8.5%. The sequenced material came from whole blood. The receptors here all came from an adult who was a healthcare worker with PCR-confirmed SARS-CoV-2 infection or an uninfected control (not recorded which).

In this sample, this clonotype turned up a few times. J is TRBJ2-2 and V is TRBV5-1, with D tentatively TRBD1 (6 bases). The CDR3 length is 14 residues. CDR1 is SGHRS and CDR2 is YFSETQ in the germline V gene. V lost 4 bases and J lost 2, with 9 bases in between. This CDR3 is CASSEGTNTGELFF. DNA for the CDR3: TGCGCCAGCAGCGAGGGGACAAACACCGGGGAGCTGTTTTTT.

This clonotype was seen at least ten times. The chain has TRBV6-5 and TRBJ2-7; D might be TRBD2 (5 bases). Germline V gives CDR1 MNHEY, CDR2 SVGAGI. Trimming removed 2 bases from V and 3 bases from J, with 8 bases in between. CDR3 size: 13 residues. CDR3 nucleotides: TGTGCCAGCAGTTACCCCGGAGGCTACGAGCAGTACTTC. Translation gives CASSYPGGYEQYF.

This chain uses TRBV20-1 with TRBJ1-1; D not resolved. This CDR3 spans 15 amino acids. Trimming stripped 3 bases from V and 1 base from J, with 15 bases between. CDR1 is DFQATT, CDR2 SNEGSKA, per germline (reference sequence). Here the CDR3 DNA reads TGCAGTGCTAGCCCACCCGGCCGCAGGAACACTGAAGCTTTCTTT. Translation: CSASPPGRRNTEAFF.

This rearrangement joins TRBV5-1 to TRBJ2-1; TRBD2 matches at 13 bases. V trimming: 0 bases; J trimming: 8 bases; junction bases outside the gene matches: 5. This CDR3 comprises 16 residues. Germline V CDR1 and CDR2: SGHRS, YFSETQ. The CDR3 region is CASSLGTSGRGDEQFF. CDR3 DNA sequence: TGCGCCAGCAGCTTGGGGACTAGCGGGAGAGGAGATGAGCAGTTCTTC.

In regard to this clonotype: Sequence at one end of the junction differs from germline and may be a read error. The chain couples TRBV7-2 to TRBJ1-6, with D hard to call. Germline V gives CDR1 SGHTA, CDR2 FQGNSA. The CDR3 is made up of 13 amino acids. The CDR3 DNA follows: TGTGCCGGCAGCGCGACCAGTAAGGCACCCCTCCACTTT. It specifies CAGSATSKAPLHF.

Here the CDR3 DNA reads TGTGCCAGCAGCGTCGGACTAGCGGTCCAAGAGACCCAGTACTTC. Its translation: CASSVGLAVQETQYF. The chain uses TRBV5-5 and TRBJ2-5; 10 bases are shared with TRBD2. The germline V gene has CDR1 SGHKS and CDR2 YYEKEE (reference sequence). V shed 4 bases, J shed 1 base, and the junction held 4 bases outside the gene matches. There are 15 residues in the CDR3.

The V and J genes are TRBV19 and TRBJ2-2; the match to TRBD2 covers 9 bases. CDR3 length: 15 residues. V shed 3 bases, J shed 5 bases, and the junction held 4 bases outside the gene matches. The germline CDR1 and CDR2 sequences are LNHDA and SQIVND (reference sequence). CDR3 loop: CASSMLAGTTGELFF. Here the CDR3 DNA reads TGTGCCAGTAGTATGCTAGCGGGAACTACCGGGGAGCTGTTTTTT.

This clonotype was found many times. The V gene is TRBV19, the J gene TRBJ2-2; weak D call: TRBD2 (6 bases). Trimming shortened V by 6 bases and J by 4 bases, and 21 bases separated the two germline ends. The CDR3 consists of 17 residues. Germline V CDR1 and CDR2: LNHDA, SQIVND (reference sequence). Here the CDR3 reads CASRGRAPPAGTGELFF. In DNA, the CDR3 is TGTGCCAGTAGAGGGCGAGCACCCCCAGCGGGCACCGGGGAGCTGTTTTTT.

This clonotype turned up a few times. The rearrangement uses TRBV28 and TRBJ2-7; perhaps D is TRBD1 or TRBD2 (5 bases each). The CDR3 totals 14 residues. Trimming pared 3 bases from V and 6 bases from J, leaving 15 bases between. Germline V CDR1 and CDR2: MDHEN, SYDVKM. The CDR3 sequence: CASSFPQGPREQYF. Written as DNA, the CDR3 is TGTGCCAGCAGTTTCCCTCAGGGACCGCGCGAGCAGTACTTC.

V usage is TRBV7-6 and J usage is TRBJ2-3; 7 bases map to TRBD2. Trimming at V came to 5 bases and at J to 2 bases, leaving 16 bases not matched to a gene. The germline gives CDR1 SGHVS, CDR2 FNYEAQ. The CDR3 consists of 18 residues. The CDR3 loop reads CASSLNPPSGRFTDTQYF. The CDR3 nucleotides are TGTGCCAGCAGCCTAAACCCTCCTAGCGGACGATTCACAGATACGCAGTATTTT.